The following is a T cell receptor (beta chain) sequence with its context. Its matching antigen is unknown. This sample was included in a study of beta chain features in type 1 diabetes. Study-level points and caveats: VDJ junctions from patients with type 1 diabetes contained fewer insertions and more deletions.

The germline V and J ends were trimmed by 2 bases and 11 bases, with 10 bases remaining between them. The CDR3 consists of 11 residues. Per the germline V gene, CDR1 is SGHTA and CDR2 is FQGNSA. The sequenced template was cDNA made from the entire isolated RNA. The method was immunoSEQ multiplex PCR; TCRdb's version includes in-frame clones alone and lacks a portion of them. Among roughly 250,000 clones, over 8.5% were seen once, and the ten largest hold under 0.045%. Cell sorting via CD45RO/CCR7/CD25/CD127/CD95/CD27 was performed to obtain CD4+ naive, central memory, regulatory and stem cell-like memory cells.

The sequence was obtained from a woman under 30 in good health. V is TRBV7-2 and J is TRBJ2-7; D is undetermined. The specimen sequenced was naive CD4+ T cells from blood. The CDR3 DNA sequence: TGTGCCAGCAGCTTAAAGCAAGAGAAGTACTTC. It codes for CASSLKQEKYF.